Sequencing of this T cell receptor beta chain was carried out in a study of blood T cell repertoires in COVID-19. Overall study: Both acute and convalescent COVID-19 samples were obtained from the United States, Italy and Spain. PBMCs, B-cell-depleted T cells, or T cells provided the cDNA or gDNA that made up the material.

Germline CDR1 reads MNHEY; CDR2 reads SVGAGI. The CDR3 is 14 amino acids. V shed 0 bases and J shed 4 bases, with 7 bases lying between them. In the original processing: By means of reference gene primer amplification, nucleated cell counts were estimated. The data were produced by immunoSEQ multiplex PCR, yet TCRdb's version contains in-frame clones alone and is incomplete. Clone size and V and J calls were adopted from that table, with D and trimming inferred from the DNA. The sample yields under 200,000 clones, roughly 87% seen once. This TCR came from a man aged 55 to 70 with active or convalescent COVID-19. The J gene is TRBJ1-3, the V gene TRBV6-5; D not resolved. Material for sequencing was peripheral blood. CDR3 bases: TGTGCCAGCAGTTACTCCTCGGGGGGAAACACCATATATTTT. Protein: CASSYSSGGNTIYF.